Listed below are T cell receptor beta chains from one sample, sequenced in a study of T cell changes during pregnancy in multiple sclerosis. Clones were read by immunoSEQ multiplex PCR, and TCRdb kept only the in-frame ones, dropping some. The sample yields tens of thousands of clones, just under 95% seen once. The sample here was peripheral blood, taken in the third trimester of pregnancy. The receptors derive from a female donor with multiple sclerosis, enrolled in a pregnancy study. CDR3s include the opening cysteine and the closing phenylalanine or tryptophan. D genes are given only for firm matches. Expanded clones are given a class, and other clones once, few, many or no size at all.

TRBV11-2,.,TRBJ1-2,.,TGTGCCAGCAGCCAAACAGGGAAGCGGAACTATGGCTACACCTTC,CASSQTGKRNYGYTF
TRBV4-2,TRBD2,TRBJ2-4,.,TGTGCCAGCAGCCAAGATTTCGGACTAGCGCGAAACATTCAGTACTTC,CASSQDFGLARNIQYF
TRBV2,.,TRBJ2-1,.,TGTGCCAGCAGTGAAGTAGCGATATCGGGCAATGAGCAGTTCTTC,CASSEVAISGNEQFF
TRBV5-1,.,TRBJ2-2,.,TGCGCCAGCAGCGGATGGGCCGGGGTGAACACCGGGGAGCTGTTTTTT,CASSGWAGVNTGELFF
TRBV7-2,.,TRBJ1-1,.,TGTGCCAGCAGCTTAGTTGGGACAAAGAACACTGAAGCTTTCTTT,CASSLVGTKNTEAFF
TRBV7-2,.,TRBJ2-1,.,TGTGCCAGCAGCTTAGTCCCAGCGGGCCGGAGCTCCTACAATGAGCAGTTCTTC,CASSLVPAGRSSYNEQFF
TRBV5-5,TRBD1,TRBJ1-2,.,TGTGCCAGCAGCAACCCAGGAGGGGGCGCCGGCTATGGCTACACCTTC,CASSNPGGGAGYGYTF
TRBV29-1,TRBD2,TRBJ2-1,.,TGCAGCGTTGAGACTAGCAGGCCCTACAATGAGCAGTTCTTC,CSVETSRPYNEQFF
TRBV27,.,TRBJ2-7,.,TGTGCCAGCAGTTTAACAGTTTATCGGTACTACGAGCAGTACTTC,CASSLTVYRYYEQYF
TRBV7-8,.,TRBJ1-1,.,TGTGCCAGCAGCTTAGACGGAAACGCCGGGACTGAAGCTTTCTTT,CASSLDGNAGTEAFF
TRBV5-1,.,TRBJ1-1,.,TGCGCCAGCAGACCCCAACCCTCAGGAGAAGCTTTCTTT,CASRPQPSGEAFF
TRBV6-1,.,TRBJ2-7,once,TGTGCCAGCAGTGCTTCGCGGGTTCTGTACGAGCAGTACTTC,CASSASRVLYEQYF
TRBV19,TRBD1,TRBJ1-4,once,TGTGCCAGTAGTATCACCGGGACAGGGTCTCGTGGGATTAATGAAAAACTGTTTTTT,CASSITGTGSRGINEKLFF
TRBV19,TRBD2,TRBJ2-1,.,TGTGCCAGTAGTATAGGGCTAGCGGGAGGGAGTGAGCAGTTCTTC,CASSIGLAGGSEQFF
TRBV9,TRBD2,TRBJ2-3,.,TGTGCCAGCAGCGTAGGTAGCGGGCGAGATACGCAGTATTTT,CASSVGSGRDTQYF
TRBV5-4,.,TRBJ2-7,.,TGTGCCAGCAGCTTGGTTGGCGGGTCGGGCCGCGAGCAGTACTTC,CASSLVGGSGREQYF
TRBV14,TRBD2,TRBJ2-3,.,TGTGCCAGCAGCTTGGTAGCGGGAGGATCCACAGATACGCAGTATTTT,CASSLVAGGSTDTQYF
TRBV19,TRBD1,TRBJ2-3,.,TGTGCCAGTAGTCCAGGGACAGCGGATACGCAGTATTTT,CASSPGTADTQYF